This T cell receptor (beta chain) is from a study of molecular identifiers for immune sequencing clone quantification (dated by TCRdb to between 2017 and 2018). For the wider study: For a replicate experiment, the RNA from either approximately 20,000 or 100,000 naive CD8 T cells was divided into five aliquots, and four of those aliquots went on to sequencing. The study was a methods study using CD8 T cells to benchmark molecular-identifier clustering-based TCR repertoire sequencing (MIDCIRS) and TCR RNA copy counting. Overall results and qualifications from the work: Approximately 3.3 recovered TCR RNA copies per cell were obtained by modeling, versus around 9.8 by digital PCR, implying a capture efficiency of 25% to 30%. In CMV-specific effector cells, over 98% of molecules were held by clones above 20 RNA copies, whereas under 1% of molecules were held by such clones in naive cells. Highly expanded clone sizes could be underestimated because identical TCR molecules may share a barcode. The naive libraries included spiked-in Jurkat TCR RNA (about ten copies' worth), and this RNA is not part of the donor repertoire. A single cell's worth of spiked-in Jurkat TCR RNA was reported detectable even among about 1.1 million naive CD8 T cells. When barcode sub-clustering was omitted, TCR diversity was inflated by chimeric consensus sequences, with chimeras reaching as high as 47%.

The library relied on PCR. TCRdb shows the sequencer as Illumina HiSeq 4000. Preparation of bulk TCR libraries followed a previously described approach, with the TCR primers listed in Table S5. The Qiagen AllPrep DNA/RNA kit was used to purify total RNA. Before analysis, reads from multiple sequencing runs of one library were combined. Per the authors' processing: Reads were retained only if their TCR constant sequence matched exactly, and those retained reads were trimmed to 150 nt and grouped according to their 12-nt molecular barcodes. Reads inside each barcode group were sub-clustered using a 15% Levenshtein threshold, and a quality-weighted consensus sequence was constructed for each RNA molecule. Non-functional sequences were filtered out, along with any lower-count sequence sitting one edit away from another sequence. On the basis of fitting two negative binomial distributions, barcode sub-clusters with fewer than 20% of the maximum read count were discarded. Using fastp at Q25 and MiXCR, TCRdb reprocessed the public reads and kept productive beta chains. Records with the same CDR3 protein are collapsed into one entry carrying the most frequent genes and DNA. The V and J calls, along with clone size, are taken from TCRdb and not from the paper's own processing. The table for this sample lists about 68,000 distinct CDR3 sequences; approximately 18% of them were counted only once. The top ten clonotypes cover roughly 1.5% of the sample.

The CDR1 and CDR2 encoded by the germline V gene are SGHDN and FVKESK. The germline V and J ends show losses of 6 bases and 8 bases respectively, and no gene match explains 9 bases of the junction. The CDR3 numbers 14 residues from cysteine through phenylalanine. The DNA shown is the 42-base CDR3, in frame from base 1. Libraries of naive CD8 T cells were built from anywhere between about 19,000 and 1,100,000 sorted cells, with 10%, 30% or 50% of the purified RNA used. Naive CD8 T cells, defined as CD8+CD4-CCR7+CD45RA+, were FACS-sorted into RLT Plus buffer on a BD FACSAria II. Approximately nine TCR copies' worth of Jurkat RNA were spiked into roughly 19,000-1,000,000 naive CD8 T cell samples to test detection sensitivity. CD8 T cells were enriched using RosetteSep CD8+ T Cell Enrichment Cocktail and Ficoll-Paque, and the enriched cells then underwent ACK red cell lysis. This clonotype was detected many times. Its binding antigen is unknown. No quality values exist for individual bases; no much larger clone is one base distant.

The sequence derives from a human donor in good health. Some libraries in this study had Jurkat cell RNA spiked in. What was sequenced was naive CD8+ T cells from blood, with Jurkat cell RNA spiked in. The intended sense of this specimen's cell subset or site label: FACS-sorted CD8+CD4-CCR7+CD45RA+ naive T cells. Recombination linked TRBV14 to TRBJ2-1, and TRBD2 aligns with 8 junction nucleotides. The CDR3 reads CASSWTSPRDEQFF. The DNA reads TGTGCCAGCAGTTGGACTAGCCCGAGGGATGAGCAGTTCTTC.